The clone carrying this T cell receptor beta chain was observed a handful of times. Its specificity is not known. With 4 bases removed from V and 11 bases from J, the gap between germline ends came to 14 bases. CDR3 length: 11 residues. Germline CDR1 is SQVTM and CDR2 is ANQGSEA. The data belong to a study of post-analysis software for immune sequencing data. Study at large: Several disease courses (relapsing-remitting, secondary progressive and progressive-relapsing) of multiple sclerosis were included. Study findings and constraints: Strong co-clustering by F measure was evident for samples that had been prepared in the same batch. Multiple sclerosis patients had significantly lower normalized Chao1 diversity than controls. Compared with controls, patients had more of five TRBV segments, including TRBV5-6, TRBV5-1 and TRBV20-1.

Tagging with unique molecular identifiers was a feature of the TCR beta cDNA libraries. Input of roughly 0.9 to 11 million T cells yielded 500,000 to 550,000 cDNA molecules. Using its own MiXCR run on the PCR reads, TCRdb lists one record per CDR3 protein. The table includes about half a million distinct CDR3 sequences, over 35% detected once. The receptor was derived from a girl between 5 and 17 years old with multiple sclerosis. This chain links TRBV29-1 with TRBJ1-1, with D possibly being TRBD1 (5 bases). Sequencing was carried out using blood. The CDR3 reads CSVVLEPGAFF. The CDR3 bases are TGCAGCGTTGTACTAGAACCAGGGGCTTTCTTT.